This passage covers 4 T cell receptor beta chains from one sample sequenced in a study of low-dose radiotherapy and immunotherapy resistance in tumors. Both TCRalpha and TCRbeta chains were reverse transcribed with V-gene-specific primers. Amplification, which lasted around 20 PCR cycles, used a constant-region primer and V-primer adapter to amplify TCRs. TCRdb fed the reads into MiXCR, producing one record per CDR3 protein. This repertoire shows about 15,000 distinct CDR3 sequences, about half found once; its top ten account for 3.7%. The receptors originated from a human donor with advanced metastatic prostate, ovarian, gallbladder or colorectal cancer (not recorded which). This table probably holds off-target reads from a library built for another chain.

V and J are TRBV27 and TRBJ1-6; D is uncertain. Trimming stripped 0 bases from V and 9 bases from J, with 9 bases between. Per the germline V gene, CDR1 is MNHEY and CDR2 is SMNVEV (reference sequence). CDR3 length: 14 residues. The CDR3 loop is CASSLSGNGSPLHF. The CDR3 nucleotides read TGTGCCAGCAGTTTATCGGGGAATGGTTCACCCCTCCACTTT.

CDR3 loop: CASSFEDRGPGNTIYF. In nucleotides, the CDR3 is TGTGCCAGCAGTTTCGAGGACAGGGGGCCTGGAAACACCATATATTTT. V gene TRBV27 combines with J gene TRBJ1-3; 11 bases are a match to TRBD1. Trimming took 3 bases from V and 2 from J; bases not matched to a gene: 3. The CDR3 is 16 residues long. In germline, CDR1 is MNHEY, CDR2 SMNVEV (reference sequence).

This clonotype came up a few times. The gene calls are TRBV11-2 and TRBJ2-3; 11 positions agree with TRBD2. The length of the CDR3 is 15 residues. CDR1 is SGHAT and CDR2 is FQNNGV in the germline V gene. The V segment lost 1 base and the J segment 5 bases; nucleotides outside the gene matches: 2. The CDR3 DNA is TGTGCCAGCAGCTTAGTAGCGGGGGGGCAAGATACGCAGTATTTT. Protein product: CASSLVAGGQDTQYF.

This sequence joins TRBV20-1 and TRBJ2-7, with a possible D match to TRBD2 (5 bases). The V end was cut by 3 bases, the J end by 0 bases, with 15 bases between. Germline CDR1 DFQATT, CDR2 SNEGSKA (reference sequence). There are 15 residues in the CDR3. The CDR3 sequence: CSASTRGWDSYEQYF. As DNA, the CDR3 is TGCAGTGCTAGTACACGGGGATGGGACTCCTACGAGCAGTACTTC.